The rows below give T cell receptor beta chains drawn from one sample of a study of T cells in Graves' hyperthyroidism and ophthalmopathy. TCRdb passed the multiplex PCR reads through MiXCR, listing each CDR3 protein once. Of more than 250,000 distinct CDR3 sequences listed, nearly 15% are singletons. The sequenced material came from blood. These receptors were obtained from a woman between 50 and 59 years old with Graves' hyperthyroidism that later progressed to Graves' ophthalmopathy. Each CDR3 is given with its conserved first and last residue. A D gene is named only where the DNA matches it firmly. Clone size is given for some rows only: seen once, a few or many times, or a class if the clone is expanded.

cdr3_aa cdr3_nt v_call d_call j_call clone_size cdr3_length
CASNQGVPPLPGEQYF TGTGCCAGCAACCAAGGGGTACCACCCCTTCCCGGAGAGCAGTACTTC TRBV2 - TRBJ2-7 many 16
CASSLPGFYEQYF TGTGCCAGCAGTTTGCCAGGGTTCTACGAGCAGTACTTC TRBV6-1 - TRBJ2-7 many 13
CSSQENTEAFF TGCAGCTCCCAAGAGAACACTGAAGCTTTCTTT TRBV29-1 - TRBJ1-1 few 11
CASSSGTQSIQYF TGTGCCAGCAGCTCCGGGACCCAAAGCATTCAGTACTTC TRBV7-3 - TRBJ2-4 - 13
CASSLAPLNTEAFF TGTGCCAGCAGTTTGGCCCCTTTGAACACTGAAGCTTTCTTT TRBV28 - TRBJ1-1 many 14
CSARDIQRVNTEAFF TGCAGTGCCAGAGATATACAGAGGGTGAACACTGAAGCTTTCTTT TRBV20-1 - TRBJ1-1 few 15
CASSRASGKYETQYF TGTGCCAGCAGCAGGGCTAGCGGGAAGTACGAGACCCAGTACTTC TRBV4-2 TRBD2 TRBJ2-5 few 15
CASNLAGVSNEQFF TGTGCCAGCAACCTAGCGGGAGTATCCAATGAGCAGTTCTTC TRBV12-3/TRBV12-4 TRBD2 TRBJ2-1 many 14
CATSEVHGTGTDTQYF TGTGCCACCAGTGAAGTCCACGGGACGGGCACAGATACGCAGTATTTT TRBV24-1 - TRBJ2-3 many 16
CSARDWGDSLLGYTF TGCAGTGCTAGAGATTGGGGGGACAGCCTGCTTGGCTACACCTTC TRBV20-1 TRBD1 TRBJ1-2 many 15
CASSLEGLGYTF TGCGCCAGCAGCTTGGAGGGTCTTGGCTACACCTTC TRBV5-1 - TRBJ1-2 once 12
CASSLPGSTDTQYF TGTGCCAGCAGTTTACCGGGGAGCACAGATACGCAGTATTTT TRBV28 - TRBJ2-3 many 14
CASSLRTGQNTEAFF TGTGCCAGCTCACTACGGACAGGGCAGAACACTGAAGCTTTCTTT TRBV18 TRBD1 TRBJ1-1 many 15
CASSVDGYNEQFF TGTGCCAGCAGCGTGGACGGCTACAATGAGCAGTTCTTC TRBV2 - TRBJ2-1 many 13
CASREGQGFREKLFF TGTGCCAGCAGGGAAGGTCAGGGGTTCCGGGAAAAACTGTTTTTT TRBV12-3/TRBV12-4 - TRBJ1-4 many 15
CASSPTGGSGNTIYF TGTGCCAGCTCTCCGACAGGGGGATCTGGAAACACCATATATTTT TRBV18 TRBD1 TRBJ1-3 many 15
CASVNMETQYF TGTGCCAGCGTAAACATGGAGACCCAGTACTTC TRBV28 - TRBJ2-5 many 11
CSARESKGRSIQYF TGCAGTGCTAGAGAGTCGAAGGGCCGCTCCATTCAGTACTTC TRBV20-1 - TRBJ2-4 many 14
CASSPSGKRSNEKLFF TGTGCCAGCTCACCGTCAGGGAAGAGGTCTAATGAAAAACTGTTTTTT TRBV18 - TRBJ1-4 many 16
CASSPRTGYYNEQFF TGTGCCAGCAGTCCTCGGACAGGGTACTACAATGAGCAGTTCTTC TRBV12-3/TRBV12-4 TRBD1 TRBJ2-1 many 15
CASSLAGTHNEQFF TGTGCCAGCAGCTTAGCGGGGACACACAATGAGCAGTTCTTC TRBV11-1 - TRBJ2-1 many 14
CATLSGTGELFF TGCGCCACCCTTAGCGGGACCGGGGAGCTGTTTTTT TRBV5-1 TRBD2 TRBJ2-2 many 12
CASSPGISLLQYF TGTGCCAGCAGCCCTGGGATTAGCCTCCTGCAGTATTTT TRBV7-9 - TRBJ2-3 many 13
CASSGRLAGARDTQYF TGTGCCAGCAGCGGGAGACTAGCGGGAGCACGGGATACGCAGTATTTT TRBV7-8 TRBD2 TRBJ2-3 many 16
CASSLYLYNEQFF TGTGCCAGCAGTTTGTACCTCTACAATGAGCAGTTCTTC TRBV12-3/TRBV12-4 - TRBJ2-1 many 13
CSAPDRADYGYTF TGCAGTGCCCCGGACAGGGCAGATTATGGCTACACCTTC TRBV20-1 TRBD1 TRBJ1-2 - 13
CASKEWGTGTGILYEQYF TGTGCCAGCAAGGAGTGGGGGACCGGGACAGGCATTCTCTACGAGCAGTACTTC TRBV6-1 TRBD1 TRBJ2-7 many 18
CSARDSAHYEQYF TGCAGTGCTAGAGATTCAGCACACTACGAGCAGTACTTC TRBV20-1 - TRBJ2-7 many 13
CSARPPDLSTDTQYF TGCAGTGCTAGGCCCCCGGACCTCAGCACAGATACGCAGTATTTT TRBV20-1 - TRBJ2-3 - 15
CASSPPGTVPQGEQYF TGTGCCAGCTCACCACCGGGTACGGTACCGCAAGGGGAGCAGTACTTC TRBV18 - TRBJ2-7 many 16
CASSQASPVGEQFF TGCGCCAGCAGCCAAGCGTCACCGGTAGGTGAGCAGTTCTTC TRBV4-1 - TRBJ2-1 - 14
CASRGRGLADNEQFF TGTGCCAGCAGGGGCAGGGGGCTAGCGGACAATGAGCAGTTCTTC TRBV7-9 - TRBJ2-1 - 15
CASSNRGGYEQYF TGTGCCAGCTCAAACAGGGGAGGCTACGAGCAGTACTTC TRBV18 - TRBJ2-7 - 13
CASEGSGYEQYF TGTGCCAGCGAAGGGTCTGGCTACGAGCAGTACTTC TRBV28 - TRBJ2-7 many 12